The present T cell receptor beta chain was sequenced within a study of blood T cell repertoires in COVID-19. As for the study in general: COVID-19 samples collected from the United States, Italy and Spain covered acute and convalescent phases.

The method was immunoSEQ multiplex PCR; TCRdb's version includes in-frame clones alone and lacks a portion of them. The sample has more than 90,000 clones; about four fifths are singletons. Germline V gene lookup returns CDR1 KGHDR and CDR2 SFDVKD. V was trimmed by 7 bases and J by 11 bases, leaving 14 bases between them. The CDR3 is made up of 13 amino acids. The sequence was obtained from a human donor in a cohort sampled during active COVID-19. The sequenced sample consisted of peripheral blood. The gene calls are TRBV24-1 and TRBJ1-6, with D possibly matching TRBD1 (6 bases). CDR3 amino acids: CATRGAAGAPLHF. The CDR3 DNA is TGTGCCACCAGGGGGGCAGCTGGGGCACCCCTCCACTTT.